The 5 T cell receptor beta chains below come from one sample, sequenced in a study of T-cell reconstitution after alpha-beta-depleted transplantation in children (dated by TCRdb to between 2015 and 2016). Library preparation was by PCR. Sequencing instrument: Illumina HiSeq 2500. To normalize quantification of the TCRbeta repertoire, the TCR libraries were built with molecular barcoding that relied on unique molecular identifiers. TCRdb took the public reads, trimmed them with fastp at Q25, ran MiXCR for clone calling and kept in-frame beta chains. Each record represents a unique CDR3 protein, reported with the most common genes and DNA among its rows. The sample table contains some 450,000 distinct CDR3 sequences; only one count was recorded for about 45% of them. Roughly 27% of the sample is held by the ten biggest clonotypes. The sample's treatment or condition label, in plain terms: allogeneic hematopoietic cell transplantation with graft depleted of TCRalphabeta T cells and CD19 B cells.

The material sequenced was PBMCs, taken before TCRalphabeta/CD19-depleted stem cell transplant. The receptors derive from a girl aged 2-9 years with aplastic anemia, due to receive a stem cell transplant.

The chain has TRBV15 and TRBJ1-3; D ambiguous. The CDR3 consists of 13 residues. V was pared by 5 bases and J by 7 bases, with 12 bases between. Germline V gene sequence: CDR1 LNHNV, CDR2 YYDKDF (reference sequence). CDR3 region: CATSSPGSNTIYF. CDR3 sequence (DNA): TGTGCCACCAGCTCCCCTGGATCGAACACCATATATTTT.

This clonotype was observed at least ten times. The chain has TRBV6-5 and TRBJ2-3; no clear D gene. Trimming stripped 0 bases from V and 2 bases from J, with 6 bases between. CDR3 length: 14 amino acids. The germline V gene has CDR1 MNHEY and CDR2 SVGAGI. CDR3 in amino acids: CASSYSGNTDTQYF. CDR3 nucleotides: TGTGCCAGCAGTTACTCCGGCAACACAGATACGCAGTATTTT.

The genes are TRBV5-1 and TRBJ2-3, with TRBD2 matching over 15 bases. J lost 4 bases, V lost 4 bases, and 7 bases had no gene match. Germline CDR1 and CDR2: SGHRS and YFSETQ. This CDR3 has 17 amino acids. The chain's CDR3 is CASSKRTSGGAADTQYF. The DNA of the CDR3 is TGCGCCAGCAGCAAGCGGACTAGCGGGGGGGCCGCAGATACGCAGTATTTT.

V and J are TRBV5-1 and TRBJ2-7, with D uncertain. Germline CDR1 SGHRS, CDR2 YFSETQ. V was cut by 0 bases and J by 3 bases, with 13 bases left in between. The CDR3 runs 15 residues. CDR3 nucleotides: TGCGCCAGCAGCTTGGTTTCCAAGGGCCTCTACGAGCAGTACTTC. Amino acids: CASSLVSKGLYEQYF.

This clonotype was observed many times. This chain links TRBV4-1 with TRBJ1-1; D call uncertain. Per the germline V gene, CDR1 is MGHRA and CDR2 is YSYEKL. The CDR3 has 16 amino acids. The germline V and J ends were trimmed by 3 bases and 0 bases, with 14 bases remaining between them. The CDR3 nucleotides are TGCGCCAGCAGCCACCCCCGGGGAGGGATGAACACTGAAGCTTTCTTT. Translated, it gives CASSHPRGGMNTEAFF.